This T cell receptor beta chain was captured by sequencing in a study of cytomegalovirus exposure and HLA in healthy donors. Whole-study context: Earlier, fewer than 130 million unique TCR beta sequences were recovered from roughly 180 million T cells by an analysis.

This clone was observed a handful of times. Primers included in the PCR were 60 Vbeta and 13 Jbeta primers. Assay used: immunoSEQ multiplex PCR; TCRdb lists only in-frame clones, some missing. The sample lists about 120,000 clones, 75% occurring once. The source is a woman aged 40 to 49 in good health and CMV-seropositive. The sequenced material came from PBMCs.

The CDR3 sequence is CASSRQEEGYTF. Here the CDR3 DNA reads TGCGCCAGCAGCCGACAGGAAGAGGGCTACACCTTC. The genes are TRBV5-1 and TRBJ1-2, with a weak D call TRBD1 (6 bases). V lost 4 bases to trimming and J lost 8 bases, with 12 bases between them. The CDR3 loop spans 12 amino acids. Germline CDR1 is SGHRS and CDR2 is YFSETQ.